This T cell receptor beta chain stems from a study of post-analysis software for immune sequencing data. Study as a whole: Some patients lacked subtype; others had relapsing-remitting, secondary progressive or progressive-relapsing disease.

A note on this clonotype: The antigen is unknown.

Study-wide results and limits: F measure clustering grouped samples strongly by preparation batch. About five TRBV segments occurring more often in patients than controls included TRBV5-6, TRBV5-1 and TRBV20-1. Multiple sclerosis patients had significantly lower normalized Chao1 diversity than controls.

Each TCR beta cDNA library carried unique molecular identifiers. There were roughly 0.85 to 11 million T cells, and 400,000 to 650,000 cDNA molecules came from them. MiXCR, run by TCRdb on the PCR reads, gives a single entry per CDR3 protein. The table has hundreds of thousands of distinct CDR3 sequences, roughly 29% seen once. The V and J ends lost 5 bases and 0 bases respectively, with 20 bases between them. Germline assignment: CDR1 MDHEN and CDR2 SYDVKM. CDR3 size: 18 residues. The genes are TRBV28 and TRBJ1-5; D is unresolved. This receptor was obtained from a girl aged 10-17 years with multiple sclerosis. Sequencing was performed on blood. CDR3 DNA: TGTGCCAGCAGTCCTCACCGTGGATCCGCCTATAGCAATCAGCCCCAGCATTTT. Protein: CASSPHRGSAYSNQPQHF.